The 12 T cell receptor beta chains below come from one sample, sequenced in a study of T cell repertoires in cytomegalovirus infection. TCRdb re-derived calls from the reads in MiXCR, one entry per CDR3 protein. The sample carries some 800,000 distinct CDR3 sequences, about 33% recorded once. No cognate antigen is known for these TCRs. Specimen: cultured CD8+ T cells from PBMCs, collected from culture after CMV antigen stimulation. These receptors were taken from a human donor in good health (CMV status not recorded). Some clones in this sample may be carry-over from other donors' samples.

This chain uses TRBV19 with TRBJ1-1, with 8 positions matching TRBD1. This CDR3 has 15 amino acids. V gave up 3 bases and J gave up 3 bases; unmatched junction bases: 6. Germline CDR1 and CDR2: LNHDA and SQIVND (reference sequence). CDR3 residues: CASSIFRGLDTEAFF. The CDR3 DNA reads as TGTGCCAGTAGTATCTTCAGGGGGCTGGACACTGAAGCTTTCTTT.

This clonotype was detected ten times or more. The V gene is TRBV12-3 or TRBV12-4, the J gene TRBJ1-2; D call uncertain. The CDR3 contains 12 residues. V was trimmed by 6 bases and J by 0 bases, leaving 5 bases between them. CDR3 residues: CASRIPNYGYTF. The CDR3 region has the DNA TGTGCCAGCAGGATTCCTAACTATGGCTACACCTTC.

The J gene is TRBJ2-7, the V gene TRBV7-9, with TRBD1 matching 9 bases. The CDR3 runs 16 residues. After removal of 2 bases from V and 3 bases from J, the junction contained 8 bases not matched to a gene. Germline V gene data show CDR1 as SEHNR and CDR2 as FQNEAQ (reference sequence). The chain's CDR3 is CASSLSSGTGYYEQYV. CDR3 coding DNA: TGTGCCAGCAGCTTAAGTTCTGGGACAGGGTACTACGAGCAGTACGTC.

This chain connects TRBV27 to TRBJ1-3, with D maybe TRBD1 (5 bases). Trimming removed 5 bases from V and 2 bases from J, with 13 bases in between. CDR1 is MNHEY and CDR2 is SMNVEV in the germline V gene (reference sequence). The CDR3 spans 15 residues. CDR3 bases: TGTGCCAGCAGTCAAATCCCGGGGGCTGGAAACACCATATATTTT. Its protein product is CASSQIPGAGNTIYF.

CDR3 in amino acids: CASSLGRGRGFTDTQYF. CDR3 DNA: TGTGCCAGCAGCTTAGGAAGGGGCAGGGGATTCACAGATACGCAGTATTTT. The rearrangement links TRBV7-9 to TRBJ2-3; tentative D call: TRBD1 (6 bases). The CDR3 extends over 17 amino acids. Trimming pared 1 base from V and 2 bases from J, leaving 16 bases between. Germline-derived CDR1 and CDR2 are SEHNR and FQNEAQ (reference sequence).

This clonotype was found a few times. The rearrangement uses TRBV2 and TRBJ2-5, with 9 bases matching TRBD1. The V gene end was trimmed by 7 bases and the J gene end by 5 bases; junction bases not matched to a gene: 2. The germline gives CDR1 SNHLY, CDR2 FYNNEI. This CDR3 has 12 residues. CDR3 bases: TGTGCCAGCATCGACAGGGGGGAGACCCAGTACTTC. This codes for CASIDRGETQYF.

There are many counts of this clonotype. V is TRBV7-9 and J is TRBJ2-7, with D maybe TRBD1 (5 bases). The CDR3 extends over 12 amino acids. Germline CDR1 reads SEHNR; CDR2 reads FQNEAQ (reference sequence). The germline V and J ends were trimmed by 0 bases and 6 bases, with 6 bases remaining between them. CDR3 sequence (DNA): TGTGCCAGCAGCTTAGCGCAGGGCGAGCAGTACTTC. Translating it yields CASSLAQGEQYF.

There are a few counts of this clonotype. V and J are TRBV7-4 and TRBJ2-5; TRBD1 aligns across 8 bases. CDR3 length: 14 amino acids. V gave up 5 bases and J gave up 5 bases; unmatched junction bases: 7. Germline V CDR1 and CDR2: SGHVT, SQSDAQ. In nucleotides, the CDR3 is TGTGCCAGCAGCCGCCCAGGGGGCCGGGAGACCCAGTACTTC. It codes for CASSRPGGRETQYF. Full variable domain (rest looked up from reference TRBV7-4 and TRBJ2-5): GAGVSQSPRYKVAKRGRDVALRCDSISGHVTLYWYRQTLGQGSEVLTYSQSDAQRDKSGRPSGRFSAERPERSVSTLKIQRTEQGDSAVYLCASSRPGGRETQYFGPGTRLLVL.

The chain carries TRBV6-6 and TRBJ2-3, with 12 bases aligning to TRBD2. CDR1 and CDR2 from the germline V gene are MNHNY and SVGAGI (reference sequence). Trimming cost V 6 bases and J 3 bases; bases outside gene matches: 22. The CDR3 consists of 21 residues. The CDR3 DNA reads as TGTGCCAGCAGCCAACCCTCCCTAGCGGGGGGGCCTTTCGGTGTAACAGATACGCAGTATTTT. It encodes CASSQPSLAGGPFGVTDTQYF.

The rearrangement joins TRBV2 to TRBJ1-1; D not resolved. This CDR3 has 11 residues. V shed 4 bases and J shed 9 bases, with 9 bases lying between them. Germline V gene data show CDR1 as SNHLY and CDR2 as FYNNEI. CDR3 DNA sequence: TGTGCCAGCAGTGTACAGCCCAAAGCTTTCTTT. It encodes CASSVQPKAFF.

This sequence joins TRBV7-6 and TRBJ2-1; 7 nucleotides align to TRBD1. Germline CDR1 is SGHVS and CDR2 is FNYEAQ. The V segment lost 1 base and the J segment 7 bases; nucleotides outside the gene matches: 7. The CDR3 sequence is 15 residues long. CDR3 nucleotides: TGTGCCAGCAGCTTAGGGGAGTACAGGGGTAATGAGCAGTTCTTC. Its translation is CASSLGEYRGNEQFF.

This clonotype was seen only a few times. The DNA for the CDR3 is TGTGCCAGCAGTTTGGGGAGGGCAGGCTATGGCTACACCTTC. This translates into CASSLGRAGYGYTF. The chain joins TRBV27 to TRBJ1-2; D is unclear. The germline gives CDR1 MNHEY, CDR2 SMNVEV (reference sequence). Trimming left V 3 bases short and J 4 bases short, with 12 bases between. This CDR3 is built from 14 residues.